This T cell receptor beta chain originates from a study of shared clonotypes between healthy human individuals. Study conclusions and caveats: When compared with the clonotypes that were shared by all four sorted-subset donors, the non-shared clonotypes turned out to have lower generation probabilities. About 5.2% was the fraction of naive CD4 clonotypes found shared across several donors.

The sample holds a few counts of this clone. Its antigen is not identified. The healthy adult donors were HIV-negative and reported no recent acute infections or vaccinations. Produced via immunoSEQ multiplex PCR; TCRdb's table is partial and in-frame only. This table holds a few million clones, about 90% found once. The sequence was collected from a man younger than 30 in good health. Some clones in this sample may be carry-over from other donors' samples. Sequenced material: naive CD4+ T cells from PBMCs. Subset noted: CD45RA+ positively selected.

In DNA form, the CDR3 reads TGTGCCAGCAGGGGAGGGACAGGTGGGCAGCCCCAGCATTTT. Its protein product is CASRGGTGGQPQHF. The chain recombines TRBV28 with TRBJ1-5, with 8 bases aligning to TRBD1. The J segment lost 7 bases and the V segment lost 6 bases, leaving 8 bases of the junction unmatched. The germline V gene encodes CDR1 MDHEN and CDR2 SYDVKM. This CDR3 region has 14 residues.